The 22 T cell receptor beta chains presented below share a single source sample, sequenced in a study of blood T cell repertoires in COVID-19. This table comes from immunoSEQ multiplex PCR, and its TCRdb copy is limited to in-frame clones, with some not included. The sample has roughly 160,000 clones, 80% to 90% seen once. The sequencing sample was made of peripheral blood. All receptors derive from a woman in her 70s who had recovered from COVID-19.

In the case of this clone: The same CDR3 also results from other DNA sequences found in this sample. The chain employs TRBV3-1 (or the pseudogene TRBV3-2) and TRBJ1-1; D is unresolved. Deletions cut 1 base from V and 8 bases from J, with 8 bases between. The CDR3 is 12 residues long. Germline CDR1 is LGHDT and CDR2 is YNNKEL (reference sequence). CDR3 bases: TGTGCCAGCAGCCAAGCTCAGCGGGAAGCTTTCTTT. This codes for CASSQAQREAFF.

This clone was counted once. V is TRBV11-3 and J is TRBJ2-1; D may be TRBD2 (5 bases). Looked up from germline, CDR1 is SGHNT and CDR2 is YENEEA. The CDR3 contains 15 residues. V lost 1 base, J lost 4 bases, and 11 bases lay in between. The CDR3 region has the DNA TGTGCCAGCAGCTTAGCGGGGAGTGGGTACAATGAGCAGTTCTTC. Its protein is CASSLAGSGYNEQFF.

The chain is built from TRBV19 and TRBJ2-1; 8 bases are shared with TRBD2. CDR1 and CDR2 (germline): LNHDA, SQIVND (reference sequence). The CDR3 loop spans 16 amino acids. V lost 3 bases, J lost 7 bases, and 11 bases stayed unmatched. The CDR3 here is CASSILSGKEANEQFF. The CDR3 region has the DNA TGTGCCAGTAGTATCCTTAGCGGGAAGGAGGCGAATGAGCAGTTCTTC.

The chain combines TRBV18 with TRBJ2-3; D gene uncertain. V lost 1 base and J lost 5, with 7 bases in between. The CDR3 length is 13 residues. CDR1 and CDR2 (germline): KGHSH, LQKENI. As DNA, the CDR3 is TGTGCCAGCTCACCACTTGTTATAGATACGCAGTATTTT. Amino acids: CASSPLVIDTQYF.

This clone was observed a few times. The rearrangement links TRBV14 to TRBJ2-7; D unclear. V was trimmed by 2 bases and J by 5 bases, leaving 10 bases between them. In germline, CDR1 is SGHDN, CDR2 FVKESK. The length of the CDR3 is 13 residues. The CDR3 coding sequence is TGTGCCAGCAGCCAATCCAGGTTTAACGAGCAGTACTTC. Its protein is CASSQSRFNEQYF.

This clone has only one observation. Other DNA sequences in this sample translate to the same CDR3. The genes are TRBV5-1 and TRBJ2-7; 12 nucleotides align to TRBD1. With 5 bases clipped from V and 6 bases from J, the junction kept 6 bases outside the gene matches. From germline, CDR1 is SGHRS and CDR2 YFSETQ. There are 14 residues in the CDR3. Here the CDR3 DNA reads TGCGCCAGCAGTCCCGGGACAGGGGGCGGCGAGCAGTACTTC. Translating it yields CASSPGTGGGEQYF. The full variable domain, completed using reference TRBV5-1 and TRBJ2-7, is KAGVTQTPRYLIKTRGQQVTLSCSPISGHRSVSWYQQTPGQGLQFLFEYFSETQRNKGNFPGRFSGRQFSNSRSEMNVSTLELGDSALYLCASSPGTGGGEQYFGPGTRLTVT.

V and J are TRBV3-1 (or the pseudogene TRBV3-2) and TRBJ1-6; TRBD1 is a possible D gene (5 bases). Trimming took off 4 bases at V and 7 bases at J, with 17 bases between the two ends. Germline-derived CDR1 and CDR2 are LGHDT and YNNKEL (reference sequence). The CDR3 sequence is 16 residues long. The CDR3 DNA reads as TGTGCCAGCAGCCGCATTAAATTAGACAGAAATTCACCCCTCCACTTT. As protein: CASSRIKLDRNSPLHF.

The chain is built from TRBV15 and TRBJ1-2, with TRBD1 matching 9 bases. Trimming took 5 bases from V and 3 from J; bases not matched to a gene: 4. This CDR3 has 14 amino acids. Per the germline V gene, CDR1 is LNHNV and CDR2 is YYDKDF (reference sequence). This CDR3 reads CATSARTGDYGYTF. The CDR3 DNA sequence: TGTGCCACCAGCGCAAGGACAGGGGACTATGGCTACACCTTC.

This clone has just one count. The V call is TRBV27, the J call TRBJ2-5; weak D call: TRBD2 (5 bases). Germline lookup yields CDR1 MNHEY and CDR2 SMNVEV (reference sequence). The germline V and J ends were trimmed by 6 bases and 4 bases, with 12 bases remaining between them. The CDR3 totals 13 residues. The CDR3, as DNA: TGTGCCAGCAGCCCCTCGGGGTCAGAGACCCAGTACTTC. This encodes CASSPSGSETQYF.

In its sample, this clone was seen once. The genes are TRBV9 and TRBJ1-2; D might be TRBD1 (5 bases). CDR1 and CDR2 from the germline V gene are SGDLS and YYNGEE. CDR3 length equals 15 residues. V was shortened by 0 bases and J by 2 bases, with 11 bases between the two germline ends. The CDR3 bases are TGTGCCAGCAGCGTAGGGGGCAGGGCGAACTATGGCTACACCTTC. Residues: CASSVGGRANYGYTF. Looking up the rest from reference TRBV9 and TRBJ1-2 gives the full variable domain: DSGVTQTPKHLITATGQRVTLRCSPRSGDLSVYWYQQSLDQGLQFLIQYYNGEERAKGNILERFSAQQFPDLHSELNLSSLELGDSALYFCASSVGGRANYGYTFGSGTRLTVV.

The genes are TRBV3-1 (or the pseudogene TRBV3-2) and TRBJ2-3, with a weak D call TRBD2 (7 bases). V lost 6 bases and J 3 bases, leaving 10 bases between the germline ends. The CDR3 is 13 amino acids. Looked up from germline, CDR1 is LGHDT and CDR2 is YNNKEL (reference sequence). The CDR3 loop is CASSRGGTDTQYF. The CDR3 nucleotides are TGTGCCAGCAGTAGGGGGGGTACAGATACGCAGTATTTT.

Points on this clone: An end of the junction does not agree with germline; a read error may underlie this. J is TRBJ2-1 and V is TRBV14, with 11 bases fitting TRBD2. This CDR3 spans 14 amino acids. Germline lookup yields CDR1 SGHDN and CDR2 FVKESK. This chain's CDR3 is CASSPRLAGSPGVF. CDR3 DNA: TGTGCCAGCAGCCCCCGACTAGCGGGATCCCCGGGGGTCTTC.

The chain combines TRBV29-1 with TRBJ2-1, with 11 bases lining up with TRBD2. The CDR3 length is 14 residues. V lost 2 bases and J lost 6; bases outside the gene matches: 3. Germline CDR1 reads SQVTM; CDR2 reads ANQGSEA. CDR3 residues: CSVEPSGRPNEQFF. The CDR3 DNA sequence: TGCAGCGTTGAACCTAGCGGGAGGCCCAATGAGCAGTTCTTC.

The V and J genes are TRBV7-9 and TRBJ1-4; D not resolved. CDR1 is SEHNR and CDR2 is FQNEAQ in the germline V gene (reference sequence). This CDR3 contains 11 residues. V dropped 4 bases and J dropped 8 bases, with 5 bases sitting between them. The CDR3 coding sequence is TGTGCCAGCAGCTCAGTCGAAAAACTGTTTTTT. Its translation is CASSSVEKLFF.

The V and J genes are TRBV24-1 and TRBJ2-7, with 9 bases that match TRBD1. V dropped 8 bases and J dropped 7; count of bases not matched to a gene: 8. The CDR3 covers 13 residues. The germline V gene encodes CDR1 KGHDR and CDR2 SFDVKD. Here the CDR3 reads CATMGQGHREQYF. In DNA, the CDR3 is TGTGCCACCATGGGACAGGGACATAGGGAGCAGTACTTC.

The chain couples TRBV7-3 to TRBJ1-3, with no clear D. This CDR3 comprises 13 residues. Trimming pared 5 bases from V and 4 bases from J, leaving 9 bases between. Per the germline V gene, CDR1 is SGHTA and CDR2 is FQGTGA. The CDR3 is CASSPPSGNTIYF. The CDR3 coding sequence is TGTGCCAGCAGCCCCCCGTCCGGAAACACCATATATTTT.

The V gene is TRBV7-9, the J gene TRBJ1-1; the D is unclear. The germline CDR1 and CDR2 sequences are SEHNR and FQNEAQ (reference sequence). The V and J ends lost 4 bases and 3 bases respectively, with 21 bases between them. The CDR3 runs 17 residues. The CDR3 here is CASSSRPGLGRDTEAFF. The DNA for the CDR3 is TGTGCCAGCAGCTCCCGTCCGGGGTTGGGGAGGGACACTGAAGCTTTCTTT. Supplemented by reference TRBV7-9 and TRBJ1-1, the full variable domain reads DTGVSQNPRHKITKRGQNVTFRCDPISEHNRLYWYRQTLGQGPEFLTYFQNEAQLEKSRLLSDRFSAERPKGSFSTLEIQRTEQGDSAMYLCASSSRPGLGRDTEAFFGQGTRLTVV.

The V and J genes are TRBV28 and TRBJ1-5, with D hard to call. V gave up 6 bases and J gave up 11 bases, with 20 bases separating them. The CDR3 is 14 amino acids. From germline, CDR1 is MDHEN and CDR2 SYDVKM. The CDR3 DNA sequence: TGTGCCAGCAGCCCAGCGGACCGGAGGTGGGCCCAGCATTTT. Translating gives CASSPADRRWAQHF.

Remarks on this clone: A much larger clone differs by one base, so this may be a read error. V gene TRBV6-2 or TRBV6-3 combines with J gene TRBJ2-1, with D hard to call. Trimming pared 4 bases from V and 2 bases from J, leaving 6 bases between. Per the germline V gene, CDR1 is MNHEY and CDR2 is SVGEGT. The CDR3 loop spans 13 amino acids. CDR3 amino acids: CASSSEAYNEQFF. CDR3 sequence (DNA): TGTGCCAGCAGTTCCGAGGCCTACAATGAGCAGTTCTTC.

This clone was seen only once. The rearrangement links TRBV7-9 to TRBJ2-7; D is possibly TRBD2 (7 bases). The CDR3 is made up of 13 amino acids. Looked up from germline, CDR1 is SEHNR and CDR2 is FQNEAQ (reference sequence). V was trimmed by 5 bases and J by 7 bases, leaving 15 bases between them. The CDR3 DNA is TGTGCCAGCAGCCCTGGGGGGGGCTGGGAGCAGTACTTC. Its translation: CASSPGGGWEQYF.

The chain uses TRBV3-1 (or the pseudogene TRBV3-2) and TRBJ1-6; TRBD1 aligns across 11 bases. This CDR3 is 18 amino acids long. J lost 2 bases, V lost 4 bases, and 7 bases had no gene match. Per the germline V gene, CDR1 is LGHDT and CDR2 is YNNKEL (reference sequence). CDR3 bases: TGTGCCAGCAGCCCCCGCCCGGGACAGGGGGCCTATAATTCACCCCTCCACTTT. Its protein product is CASSPRPGQGAYNSPLHF.

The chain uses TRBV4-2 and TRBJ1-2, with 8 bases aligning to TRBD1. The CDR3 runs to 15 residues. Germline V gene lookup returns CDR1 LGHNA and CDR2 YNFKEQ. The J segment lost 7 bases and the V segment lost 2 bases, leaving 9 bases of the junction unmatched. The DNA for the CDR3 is TGTGCCAGCAGCCAACCCCAGGGACAGGTGGGTGGCTACACCTTC. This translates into CASSQPQGQVGGYTF.